These 4 T cell receptor beta chains share one sample of origin, sequenced in a study of T cells after yellow fever vaccination. Each CDR3 protein is one row after TCRdb ran MiXCR on the 5' RACE reads. The sample lists 500,000 to 550,000 distinct CDR3 sequences; 20% to 25% were seen once. The sequenced sample was PBMCs, obtained roughly 20 days after the first yellow fever vaccination. Receptor source: a man in his late teens or twenties who received the YFV17D yellow fever vaccine.

This clonotype has just a few counts. V usage is TRBV30 and J usage is TRBJ1-5; a weak D match, TRBD1 (6 bases). V was cut by 0 bases and J by 5 bases, with 8 bases left in between. The CDR3 has 13 residues. Germline values: CDR1 GTSNPN, CDR2 SVGIG (reference sequence). The CDR3 region has the DNA TGTGCCTGGAGTGTACAGGGATATCAGCCCCAGCATTTT. This encodes CAWSVQGYQPQHF.

The chain uses TRBV6-1 and TRBJ2-7, with 9 bases fitting TRBD1. CDR1 is MNHNS and CDR2 is SASEGT in the germline V gene. This CDR3 has 13 residues. With V trimmed by 9 bases and J by 4 bases, 7 bases remained unmatched. CDR3 loop: CASTGQGFYEQYF. CDR3 DNA sequence: TGTGCCAGTACTGGACAGGGGTTTTACGAGCAGTACTTC.

The chain couples TRBV4-3 to TRBJ1-2; tentative D call: TRBD1 (6 bases). The CDR3 contains 14 residues. Germline V CDR1 and CDR2: LGHNA, YSLEER. Trimming shortened V by 0 bases and J by 7 bases, and 12 bases separated the two germline ends. The CDR3 DNA reads TGCGCCAGCAGCCAAGATATATTGGGGGCTGGCTACACCTTC. This sequence encodes CASSQDILGAGYTF.

The sample holds a few counts of this clonotype. This chain joins TRBV27 and TRBJ2-7; D unresolved. V lost 3 bases and J 2 bases, leaving 11 bases between the germline ends. The CDR3 contains 14 residues. CDR1 is MNHEY, CDR2 SMNVEV, per germline (reference sequence). The CDR3, as DNA: TGTGCCAGCAGTTTTTCTGGCAGGCCCTACGAGCAGTACGTC. It specifies CASSFSGRPYEQYV.